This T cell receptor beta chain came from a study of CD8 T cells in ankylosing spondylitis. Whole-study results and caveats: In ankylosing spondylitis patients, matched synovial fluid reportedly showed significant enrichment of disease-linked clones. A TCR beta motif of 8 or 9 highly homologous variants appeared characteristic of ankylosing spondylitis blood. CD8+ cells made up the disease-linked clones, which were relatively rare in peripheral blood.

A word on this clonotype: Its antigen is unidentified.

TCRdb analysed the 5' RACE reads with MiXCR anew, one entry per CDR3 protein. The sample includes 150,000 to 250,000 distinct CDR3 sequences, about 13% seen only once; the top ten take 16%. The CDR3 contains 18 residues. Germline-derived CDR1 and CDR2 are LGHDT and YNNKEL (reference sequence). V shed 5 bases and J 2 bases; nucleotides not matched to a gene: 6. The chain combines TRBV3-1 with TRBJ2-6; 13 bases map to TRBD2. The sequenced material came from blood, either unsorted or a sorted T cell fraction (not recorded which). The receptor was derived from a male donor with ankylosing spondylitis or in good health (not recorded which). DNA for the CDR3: TGTGCCAGCAGCGGCGGACTAGCGGGAGTTCCTGGGGCCAACGTCCTGACTTTC. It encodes CASSGGLAGVPGANVLTF. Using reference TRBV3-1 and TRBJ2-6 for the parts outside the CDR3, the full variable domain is DTAVSQTPKYLVTQMGNDKSIKCEQNLGHDTMYWYKQDSKKFLKIMFSYNNKELIINETVPNRFSPKSPDKAHLNLHINSLELGDSAVYFCASSGGLAGVPGANVLTFGAGSRLTVL.